These 8 T cell receptor beta chains originate from one sample sequenced in a study of beta chain features in type 1 diabetes. Study-level findings and limits: Shorter TCRB CDR3s, moderately but significantly so, were found in Type 1 diabetes patients in all four CD4+ subsets.

The antigens for these receptors are not known. The whole isolated RNA underwent reverse transcription, so sequencing captured expressed TCRB transcripts. Data came from immunoSEQ multiplex PCR; TCRdb stores just in-frame clones and leaves some out. Of under 300,000 clones in the sample, approximately 24% were seen once. Sequenced: naive CD4+ T cells from blood. The origin of the receptors is a woman in her 30s with type 1 diabetes.

The chain has TRBV19 and TRBJ2-1; tentative D call: TRBD2 (5 bases). V lost 5 bases and J 14 bases, leaving 22 bases between the germline ends. Germline V gives CDR1 LNHDA, CDR2 SQIVND (reference sequence). The length of the CDR3 is 14 residues. CDR3 DNA: TGTGCCAGTAGTCCTTACGATTATCCGGGATACGAGTTCTTC. Its translation is CASSPYDYPGYEFF.

V gene TRBV28 combines with J gene TRBJ1-2; 8 positions match TRBD1. The V gene's germline CDR1 is MDHEN and CDR2 SYDVKM. The J segment lost 3 bases and the V segment lost 6 bases, leaving 9 bases of the junction unmatched. The CDR3 loop spans 15 amino acids. CDR3 loop: CASRVPQQGDYGYTF. The CDR3 nucleotides read TGTGCCAGCAGGGTACCGCAACAGGGGGACTATGGCTACACCTTC.

The chain joins TRBV10-2 to TRBJ2-5; 9 bases line up with TRBD2. The length of the CDR3 is 15 residues. V was pared by 6 bases and J by 3 bases, with 8 bases of the junction left unmatched. Germline CDR1 reads WSHSY; CDR2 reads SAAADI. The CDR3 nucleotides are TGCGCCAGCAGGCTTACGGCTAGCGGGGAAGAGACCCAGTACTTC. Amino acid sequence: CASRLTASGEETQYF.

The V call is TRBV5-1, the J call TRBJ2-3; TRBD1 aligns across 10 bases. Trimming at V came to 3 bases and at J to 4 bases, leaving 2 bases not matched to a gene. Looked up from germline, CDR1 is SGHRS and CDR2 is YFSETQ. This CDR3 comprises 14 residues. CDR3 residues: CASSSGQGADTQYF. In DNA, the CDR3 is TGCGCCAGCAGCTCCGGACAGGGGGCAGATACGCAGTATTTT.

This clone was counted a few times. This sequence joins TRBV6-5 and TRBJ2-1; 10 positions match TRBD2. Germline-derived CDR1 and CDR2 are MNHEY and SVGAGI. The CDR3 has 15 amino acids. The ends lost 7 bases at V and 3 bases at J; junction bases unmatched: 6. The CDR3 DNA is TGTGCCAGCACCACCATAGCGGGAGGCTACAATGAGCAGTTCTTC. This translates into CASTTIAGGYNEQFF.

This clone was counted a single time. This rearrangement joins TRBV7-6 to TRBJ2-1, with 7 bases that match TRBD2. V dropped 4 bases and J dropped 0; count of bases not matched to a gene: 9. The CDR3 is 17 amino acids. Per germline, CDR1 SGHVS and CDR2 FNYEAQ. For the CDR3, the DNA is TGTGCCAGCAGCTGGATGACTAGCCGAAGCTCCTACAATGAGCAGTTCTTC. It encodes CASSWMTSRSSYNEQFF.

This clone appeared a few times. V is TRBV9 and J is TRBJ1-4, with 7 bases matching TRBD1. The V gene end was trimmed by 0 bases and the J gene end by 5 bases; junction bases not matched to a gene: 4. The CDR3 totals 15 residues. The germline V gene has CDR1 SGDLS and CDR2 YYNGEE. CDR3 nucleotides: TGTGCCAGCAGCGTAGGACAGGGACTCAATGAAAAACTGTTTTTT. Amino acid sequence: CASSVGQGLNEKLFF.

This chain uses TRBV27 with TRBJ2-2; 15 positions agree with TRBD2. This CDR3 has 18 residues. Germline trimming cut 5 bases from V and 5 bases from J; bases unmatched to any gene: 9. Germline V gene data show CDR1 as MNHEY and CDR2 as SMNVEV (reference sequence). CDR3 loop: CASSPGLAGGVRTGELFF. The CDR3 DNA is TGTGCCAGCAGTCCTGGACTAGCGGGAGGGGTTAGGACCGGGGAGCTGTTTTTT.